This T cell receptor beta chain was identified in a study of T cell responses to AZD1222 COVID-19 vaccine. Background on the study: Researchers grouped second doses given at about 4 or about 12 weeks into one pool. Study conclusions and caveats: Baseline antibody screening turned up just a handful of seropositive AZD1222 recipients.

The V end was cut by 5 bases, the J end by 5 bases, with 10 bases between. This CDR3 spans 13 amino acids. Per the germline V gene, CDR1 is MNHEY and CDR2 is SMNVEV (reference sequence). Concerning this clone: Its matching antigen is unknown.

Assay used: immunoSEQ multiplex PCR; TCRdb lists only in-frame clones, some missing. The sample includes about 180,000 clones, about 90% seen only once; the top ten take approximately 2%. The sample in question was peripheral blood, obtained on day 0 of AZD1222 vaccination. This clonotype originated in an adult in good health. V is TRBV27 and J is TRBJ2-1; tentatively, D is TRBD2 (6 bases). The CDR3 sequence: CASSTGLNNEQFF. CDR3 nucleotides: TGTGCCAGCAGTACCGGACTAAACAATGAGCAGTTCTTC.